This T cell receptor beta chain was documented in a study of blood T cell repertoires in COVID-19. Across the whole study: Sample material is recorded as cDNA or gDNA derived from T cells, B-cell-depleted T cells, or PBMCs.

Clones were sequenced by immunoSEQ multiplex PCR, and TCRdb holds only the in-frame ones, with some missing. The profile shows roughly 160,000 clones, around 83% of them singletons. Germline loops: CDR1 PRHDT, CDR2 FYEKMQ (reference sequence). V shed 6 bases and J shed 5 bases, with 13 bases lying between them. The CDR3 sequence is 13 residues long. The chain uses TRBV13 and TRBJ2-5, with D unclear. Sample: peripheral blood. The TCR originated in a man in his forties with acute or convalescent COVID-19. CDR3 nucleotide sequence: TGTGCCAGCAGTGGTGGCGGAGCGGAGACCCAGTACTTC. Encoded protein: CASSGGGAETQYF.